Given below is one TCR beta chain in context. Antigen: not known. This sample was included in a study of blood T cells in healthy people across ages. Broader study findings: Investigators viewed diversity estimates from one million T cells as underestimates, the study reported. Naive CD4+ cell counts and diversity both ran higher in long-lived than in aged donors.

There were healthy Caucasian individuals from Russia, aged roughly 6 to 90, serving as donors. V gave up 4 bases and J gave up 4 bases; unmatched junction bases: 10. The CDR3 is 15 amino acids. Germline CDR1 and CDR2: LGHDT and YNNKEL (reference sequence). The authors ran a second PCR of roughly 7 to 11 cycles using a sample-barcoded 5' primer and a J-beta primer mix. TCRdb redid the calling of the 5' RACE reads with MiXCR, one entry per CDR3 protein. This sample carries some 850,000 distinct CDR3 sequences, roughly 24% of them seen once, and the ten largest clones take 3%. A further study also used this sample, focusing on T cells of mothers and their children.

The receptor was isolated from a boy aged 5 to 17 in good health. The sample comprised blood. The chain carries TRBV3-1 and TRBJ2-7, with 7 bases identical to TRBD1. This CDR3 is CASSRRGTSVYEQYF. In DNA form, the CDR3 reads TGTGCCAGCAGCCGCAGGGGGACATCGGTGTACGAGCAGTACTTC.